A single sample gave rise to the 12 T cell receptor beta chains below, sequenced in a study of shared clonotypes between healthy human individuals. Only in-frame clones appear in the TCRdb table, and some are missing; sequencing was by immunoSEQ multiplex PCR. Of a few million clones in the sample, approximately 95% were seen once. Sequencing input: naive CD4+ T cells from PBMCs. The subset here: CD45RA+ positively selected. These receptors all come from a man in his late teens or twenties in good health. Some clones in this sample may be carry-over from other donors' samples.

The chain recombines TRBV19 with TRBJ1-1; 9 bases map to TRBD1. The CDR3 runs 17 residues. CDR1 is LNHDA and CDR2 is SQIVND in the germline V gene (reference sequence). Trimming at V came to 4 bases and at J to 0 bases, leaving 9 bases not matched to a gene. The CDR3 DNA follows: TGTGCCAGTAGTACCGTAACAGGGGGCGTTTTGAACACTGAAGCTTTCTTT. Its protein is CASSTVTGGVLNTEAFF.

This clone has a handful of counts. This chain links TRBV7-9 with TRBJ2-5; possibly TRBD1 for D (6 bases). The CDR3 extends over 16 amino acids. Trimming left V 3 bases short and J 5 bases short, with 19 bases between. Germline V gene lookup returns CDR1 SEHNR and CDR2 FQNEAQ (reference sequence). In DNA form, the CDR3 reads TGTGCCAGCAGCTTCCAGGGGACGGGAAGGGTGGAGACCCAGTACTTC. It encodes CASSFQGTGRVETQYF.

J is TRBJ2-2 and V is TRBV5-4; D is possibly TRBD2 (5 bases). The CDR3 has 16 amino acids. Germline assignment: CDR1 SGHNT and CDR2 YYREEE (reference sequence). V lost 0 bases to trimming and J lost 2 bases, with 11 bases between them. The CDR3: CASSLAGRANTGELFF. The CDR3 region has the DNA TGTGCCAGCAGCTTGGCCGGGCGGGCCAACACCGGGGAGCTGTTTTTT. Drawing the rest from reference TRBV5-4 and TRBJ2-2, the complete variable domain is ETGVTQSPTHLIKTRGQQVTLRCSSQSGHNTVSWYQQALGQGPQFIFQYYREEENGRGNFPPRFSGLQFPNYSSELNVNALELDDSALYLCASSLAGRANTGELFFGEGSRLTVL.

This chain uses TRBV30 with TRBJ2-2; 7 nucleotides line up with TRBD2. This CDR3 contains 16 residues. Germline assignment: CDR1 GTSNPN and CDR2 SVGIG (reference sequence). After removal of 3 bases from V and 4 bases from J, the junction contained 11 bases not matched to a gene. The CDR3 coding sequence is TGTGCCTGGAGCCGGGGGAGGACTAGTCGCACCGGGGAGCTGTTTTTT. This encodes CAWSRGRTSRTGELFF.

This chain joins TRBV5-1 and TRBJ2-5, with a weak D call TRBD2 (5 bases). CDR1 is SGHRS, CDR2 YFSETQ, per germline. V was trimmed by 1 base and J by 5 bases, leaving 12 bases between them. The CDR3 runs to 14 residues. CDR3 in amino acids: CASSLSAEVETQYF. The CDR3 DNA reads TGCGCCAGCAGCTTGTCGGCGGAGGTGGAGACCCAGTACTTC.

The V call is TRBV6-1, the J call TRBJ2-3; TRBD2 agrees at 7 bases. This CDR3 contains 15 residues. Germline V gene lookup returns CDR1 MNHNS and CDR2 SASEGT. V lost 7 bases, J lost 2 bases, and 9 bases stayed unmatched. In nucleotides, the CDR3 is TGTGCCAGCAATGACGAGCGGGGATCCACAGATACGCAGTATTTT. This encodes CASNDERGSTDTQYF.

The V gene is TRBV2, the J gene TRBJ2-7; D is possibly TRBD2 (7 bases). V lost 7 bases and J lost 4, with 17 bases in between. Germline loops: CDR1 SNHLY, CDR2 FYNNEI. CDR3 length: 14 residues. The CDR3 DNA is TGTGCCAGCAATAGGGGGGGAGTAGGTTACGAGCAGTACTTC. It yields the protein CASNRGGVGYEQYF. Full variable domain (missing parts from reference TRBV2 and TRBJ2-7): EPEVTQTPSHQVTQMGQEVILRCVPISNHLYFYWYRQILGQKVEFLVSFYNNEISEKSEIFDDQFSVERPDGSNFTLKIRSTKLEDSAMYFCASNRGGVGYEQYFGPGTRLTVT.

The chain recombines TRBV27 with TRBJ2-1; 9 bases fit TRBD2. The CDR3 extends over 16 amino acids. CDR1 is MNHEY, CDR2 SMNVEV, per germline (reference sequence). V lost 1 base and J lost 3; bases outside the gene matches: 4. CDR3 sequence reads: CASSLFPSGNYNEQFF. The CDR3, as DNA: TGTGCCAGCAGTTTATTTCCTAGCGGGAACTACAATGAGCAGTTCTTC.

The gene calls are TRBV5-5 and TRBJ2-3, with no clear D. V lost 2 bases and J lost 6, with 7 bases in between. Germline V gives CDR1 SGHKS, CDR2 YYEKEE (reference sequence). There are 12 residues in the CDR3. The CDR3 DNA follows: TGTGCCAGCAGCTTATTTACTGATACGCAGTATTTT. It specifies CASSLFTDTQYF.

This CDR3 reads CASSPRPGDYGYTF. CDR3 in DNA: TGTGCCAGCAGTCCCCGCCCGGGAGACTATGGCTACACCTTC. The rearrangement uses TRBV27 and TRBJ1-2; D not resolved. The germline V gene encodes CDR1 MNHEY and CDR2 SMNVEV (reference sequence). The CDR3 length is 14 residues. The V gene lost 5 bases and the J gene lost 3 bases, with 13 bases spanning the gap.

The table lists this clone with a count of one. The rearrangement links TRBV6-1 to TRBJ1-1; D is undetermined. Trimming shortened V by 2 bases and J by 11 bases, and 9 bases separated the two germline ends. CDR1 is MNHNS and CDR2 is SASEGT in the germline V gene. CDR3 length: 11 residues. CDR3 sequence: CASSEWGSAFF. The CDR3 region has the DNA TGTGCCAGCAGTGAATGGGGTTCGGCTTTCTTT.

J is TRBJ2-3 and V is TRBV7-9; a possible D gene is TRBD1 (5 bases). There are 14 residues in the CDR3. The germline V and J ends were trimmed by 7 bases and 2 bases, with 13 bases remaining between them. Germline V gives CDR1 SEHNR, CDR2 FQNEAQ (reference sequence). The CDR3 protein is CASTPGWDTDTQYF. The CDR3 bases are TGTGCCAGCACCCCAGGGTGGGACACAGATACGCAGTATTTT.